Listed here are 31 T cell receptor beta chains from one sample, sequenced in a study of blood T cell repertoires in COVID-19. This table comes from immunoSEQ multiplex PCR, and its TCRdb copy is limited to in-frame clones, with some not included. The sample has about 180,000 clones; 80% are singletons. The source material was peripheral blood. These receptors all come from a man aged 70-80 years with active or convalescent COVID-19.

This clone appeared a few times. CDR3 sequence reads: CASSEGGTDTQYF. CDR3 DNA sequence: TGTGCCAGCAGCGAGGGAGGGACAGATACGCAGTATTTT. The chain joins TRBV9 to TRBJ2-3; TRBD2 matches at 7 bases. The CDR3 loop spans 13 amino acids. The germline V gene has CDR1 SGDLS and CDR2 YYNGEE. The J segment lost 3 bases and the V segment lost 3 bases, leaving 1 base of the junction unmatched. Filled out from reference TRBV9 and TRBJ2-3, the complete variable domain reads DSGVTQTPKHLITATGQRVTLRCSPRSGDLSVYWYQQSLDQGLQFLIQYYNGEERAKGNILERFSAQQFPDLHSELNLSSLELGDSALYFCASSEGGTDTQYFGPGTRLTVL.

The chain uses TRBV29-1 and TRBJ2-1, with TRBD2 matching 9 bases. From germline, CDR1 is SQVTM and CDR2 ANQGSEA. The CDR3 is 15 residues long. With 6 bases clipped from V and 12 bases from J, the junction kept 18 bases outside the gene matches. CDR3 protein: CSVATGEAGGEWQFF. CDR3 sequence (DNA): TGCAGCGTCGCAACGGGGGAAGCGGGAGGTGAATGGCAGTTCTTC.

The V call is TRBV5-1, the J call TRBJ2-3, with TRBD2 identical over 8 bases. Losses at the gene ends were 2 bases for V and 4 bases for J; bases not matched to a gene: 3. The V gene's germline CDR1 is SGHRS and CDR2 YFSETQ. CDR3 size: 14 residues. The CDR3 here is CASSFGGRSDTQYF. In DNA, the CDR3 is TGCGCCAGCAGCTTTGGCGGGAGGTCAGATACGCAGTATTTT.

This clone was seen a single time. This chain uses TRBV6-5 with TRBJ1-2; TRBD1 is a possible D gene (5 bases). Trimming removed 8 bases from V and 1 base from J, with 17 bases in between. The germline V gene encodes CDR1 MNHEY and CDR2 SVGAGI. The length of the CDR3 is 15 residues. The CDR3 nucleotides read TGTGCCAGCTGGTTTACCGGGGGGAGTAACTATGGCTACACCTTC. Its translation is CASWFTGGSNYGYTF.

This chain links TRBV7-3 with TRBJ2-5; 8 bases line up with TRBD1. Germline V gene data show CDR1 as SGHTA and CDR2 as FQGTGA. Trimming at V came to 5 bases and at J to 3 bases, leaving 8 bases not matched to a gene. The CDR3 length is 15 residues. The CDR3 coding sequence is TGTGCCAGCAGCCTCCTCGGACAGGGTGAAGAGACCCAGTACTTC. Translated, it gives CASSLLGQGEETQYF.

The rearrangement joins TRBV6-5 to TRBJ1-4, with TRBD1 as a possible D gene (5 bases). V was shortened by 5 bases and J by 4 bases, with 8 bases between the two germline ends. CDR1 and CDR2 from the germline V gene are MNHEY and SVGAGI. CDR3 length: 13 residues. The CDR3 here is CASSRQINEKLFF. The DNA for the CDR3 is TGTGCCAGCAGTAGACAGATTAATGAAAAACTGTTTTTT.

This clone has a single count. The V call is TRBV5-6, the J call TRBJ1-2; D uncertain. Trimming left V 2 bases short and J 4 bases short, with 9 bases between. Per the germline V gene, CDR1 is SGHDT and CDR2 is YYEEEE. The CDR3 is 13 residues long. The CDR3 sequence: CASSFSDTYGYTF. The CDR3 coding sequence is TGTGCCAGCAGCTTTTCCGACACCTATGGCTACACCTTC.

This clone was observed a single time. The chain couples TRBV2 to TRBJ2-3; 7 bases fit TRBD1. V lost 1 base, J lost 1 base, and 8 bases stayed unmatched. The CDR3 is made up of 17 amino acids. Germline assignment: CDR1 SNHLY and CDR2 FYNNEI. This CDR3 is CASSEGSTGMGTDTQYF. In DNA form, the CDR3 reads TGTGCCAGCAGTGAAGGTTCGACAGGGATGGGCACAGATACGCAGTATTTT.

The gene calls are TRBV19 and TRBJ1-1, with TRBD1 identical over 7 bases. The V and J ends lost 10 bases and 1 base, in that order; junction bases with no gene match: 6. The CDR3 has 13 residues. Looked up from germline, CDR1 is LNHDA and CDR2 is SQIVND (reference sequence). The CDR3, as DNA: TGTGCCACGTTACAGGGGACGAACACTGAAGCTTTCTTT. This sequence encodes CATLQGTNTEAFF.

This chain joins TRBV9 and TRBJ2-3, with TRBD2 matching over 9 bases. Looked up from germline, CDR1 is SGDLS and CDR2 is YYNGEE. The ends lost 0 bases at V and 0 bases at J; junction bases unmatched: 8. The CDR3 has 18 amino acids. The CDR3 DNA is TGTGCCAGCAGCGTAGGAGCGGGGGGATATATCAGCACAGATACGCAGTATTTT. Translated, it gives CASSVGAGGYISTDTQYF.

This chain uses TRBV12-3 or TRBV12-4 with TRBJ1-1; no reliable D call. CDR3 length: 13 residues. Trimming took 1 base from V and 3 from J, leaving 6 bases between them. CDR3 in DNA: TGTGCCAGCAGTTTAGTCTCGGACACTGAAGCTTTCTTT. Encoded protein: CASSLVSDTEAFF.

The chain carries TRBV3-1 (or the pseudogene TRBV3-2) and TRBJ2-1, with a possible D match to TRBD2 (6 bases). CDR1 LGHDT and CDR2 YNNKEL come from the germline V gene (reference sequence). The CDR3 totals 15 residues. V was pared by 1 base and J by 1 base, with 8 bases between. CDR3 amino acids: CASSQVGTSYNEQFF. CDR3 bases: TGTGCCAGCAGCCAAGTTGGGACTTCCTACAATGAGCAGTTCTTC.

To note about this clone: Other DNA sequences in the same sample also yield this CDR3. The V call is TRBV6-5, the J call TRBJ1-2; D perhaps matches TRBD1 (5 bases). The CDR3 runs 15 residues. Per the germline V gene, CDR1 is MNHEY and CDR2 is SVGAGI. The V end lost 5 bases, the J end lost 6 bases, and 19 bases lay between the germline ends. The CDR3: CASSRTLGGEDGYTF. In nucleotides, the CDR3 is TGTGCCAGCAGTCGGACTTTGGGGGGAGAGGATGGCTACACCTTC.

The chain uses TRBV5-1 and TRBJ2-7; TRBD2 is a possible D gene (5 bases). The V gene's germline CDR1 is SGHRS and CDR2 YFSETQ. Deletions cut 4 bases from V and 5 bases from J, with 19 bases between. This CDR3 comprises 15 residues. The DNA for the CDR3 is TGCGCCAGCAGCCTAGAAGCGCGGGCTCTCGACGAGCAGTACTTC. Amino acid sequence: CASSLEARALDEQYF.

The CDR3 sequence is CASRDRGGTEAFF. The DNA for the CDR3 is TGTGCCAGCAGGGACAGGGGAGGCACTGAAGCTTTCTTT. This chain joins TRBV2 and TRBJ1-1; 9 positions match TRBD1. Trimming removed 6 bases from V and 4 bases from J; junction bases left unmatched: 3. CDR3 size: 13 residues. Germline CDR1 and CDR2: SNHLY and FYNNEI.

The chain links TRBV4-2 to TRBJ1-2; D ambiguous. The CDR3 sequence is 14 residues long. V was shortened by 0 bases and J by 6 bases, with 11 bases between the two germline ends. CDR1 and CDR2 from the germline V gene are LGHNA and YNFKEQ. The CDR3 sequence is CASSQETRGDGYTF. In nucleotides, the CDR3 is TGTGCCAGCAGCCAAGAAACCCGTGGAGATGGCTACACCTTC.

This clone has only a few counts. The rearrangement joins TRBV19 to TRBJ1-5; possible D gene TRBD1, 6 bases. This CDR3 is built from 19 residues. V lost 0 bases and J lost 4, with 22 bases in between. Germline V gene sequence: CDR1 LNHDA, CDR2 SQIVND (reference sequence). In nucleotides, the CDR3 is TGTGCCAGTAGTATAGATCCCGCCCTCGTAAAGGGGGAAAATCAGCCCCAGCATTTT. It specifies CASSIDPALVKGENQPQHF.

The rearrangement joins TRBV5-1 to TRBJ1-1; D remains ambiguous. There are 11 residues in the CDR3. Trimming stripped 0 bases from V and 7 bases from J, with 4 bases between. Germline CDR1 and CDR2: SGHRS and YFSETQ. CDR3 loop: CASSLGVEAFF. The CDR3 nucleotides are TGCGCCAGCAGCTTGGGAGTTGAAGCTTTCTTT.

This clone was seen once. The rearrangement joins TRBV2 to TRBJ2-2, with TRBD2 matching 7 bases. The junction had 8 bases not matched to a gene; V was cut back by 6 bases and J by 1 base. Germline V gene data show CDR1 as SNHLY and CDR2 as FYNNEI. The CDR3 has 16 amino acids. The CDR3 here is CASSQNGGGNTGELFF. The CDR3 nucleotides read TGTGCCAGCAGCCAAAATGGCGGGGGGAACACCGGGGAGCTGTTTTTT.

The gene calls are TRBV11-2 and TRBJ1-4; no firm D call. Trimming took 3 bases from V and 7 from J, leaving 6 bases between them. This CDR3 contains 12 residues. Germline CDR1 SGHAT, CDR2 FQNNGV. The CDR3 DNA is TGTGCCAGCAGCTTGACTTTTGAAAAACTGTTTTTT. It yields the protein CASSLTFEKLFF.

This clone was seen once. The chain employs TRBV12-3 or TRBV12-4 and TRBJ1-1, with a tentative D call TRBD1 (6 bases). CDR3 length: 13 residues. V was trimmed by 9 bases and J by 3 bases, leaving 14 bases between them. CDR3 sequence reads: CASSNRADTEAFF. The CDR3 coding sequence is TGTGCCAGTTCGAACAGGGCCGACACTGAAGCTTTCTTT.

This clone showed up just once. CDR3 sequence (DNA): TGTGCCTGGAGTGGCGGGACTCTAGACTATGGCTACACCTTC. Encoded protein: CAWSGGTLDYGYTF. The chain joins TRBV30 to TRBJ1-2; a possible D gene is TRBD1 (5 bases). V was trimmed by 1 base and J by 3 bases, leaving 12 bases between them. Germline V gene lookup returns CDR1 GTSNPN and CDR2 SVGIG (reference sequence). This CDR3 contains 14 residues.

This clone occurred once. The V and J genes are TRBV6-5 and TRBJ1-6; 8 bases are shared with TRBD1. The CDR3 runs 15 residues. Germline trimming cut 2 bases from V and 3 bases from J; bases unmatched to any gene: 0. Germline CDR1 is MNHEY and CDR2 is SVGAGI. CDR3 sequence (DNA): TGTGCCAGCAGTTACGGGACAGGCTATAATTCACCCCTCCACTTT. Translating it yields CASSYGTGYNSPLHF.

The chain has TRBV5-5 and TRBJ2-7; D not certain. Trimming removed 0 bases from V and 6 bases from J, with 10 bases in between. Germline V gives CDR1 SGHKS, CDR2 YYEKEE (reference sequence). CDR3 size: 13 residues. The CDR3 region is CASSLDVRSEQYF. Here the CDR3 DNA reads TGTGCCAGCAGCTTGGACGTAAGGAGCGAGCAGTACTTC.

The V gene is TRBV6-1, the J gene TRBJ2-5; 9 positions match TRBD1. After removal of 3 bases from V and 2 bases from J, the junction contained 10 bases not matched to a gene. The CDR3 is 17 amino acids. The germline V gene has CDR1 MNHNS and CDR2 SASEGT. The DNA for the CDR3 is TGTGCCAGCAGTGAGATTACCGGGACAGGGTTACAAGAGACCCAGTACTTC. Translation gives CASSEITGTGLQETQYF.

V gene TRBV5-4 combines with J gene TRBJ1-1; 9 bases agree with TRBD1. CDR3 length: 16 amino acids. V was clipped by 0 bases and J by 5 bases; unmatched bases: 8. Germline lookup yields CDR1 SGHNT and CDR2 YYREEE (reference sequence). The chain's CDR3 is CASSLETRQGVTEAFF. The CDR3 DNA follows: TGTGCCAGCAGCTTGGAAACCCGACAGGGGGTGACTGAAGCTTTCTTT.

This clone appeared a single time. The gene calls are TRBV29-1 and TRBJ2-5; TRBD2 matches at 8 bases. Germline V gene sequence: CDR1 SQVTM, CDR2 ANQGSEA. The CDR3 length is 15 residues. With V trimmed by 6 bases and J by 1 base, 10 bases remained unmatched. The CDR3 loop is CSVARLAQIQETQYF. CDR3 DNA: TGCAGCGTGGCAAGACTAGCGCAGATCCAAGAGACCCAGTACTTC.

The rearrangement links TRBV12-3 or TRBV12-4 to TRBJ1-6, with D maybe TRBD1 (6 bases). The CDR3 sequence is 13 residues long. The germline V and J ends were trimmed by 6 bases and 8 bases, with 11 bases remaining between them. The CDR3 loop reads CASSQEGDSPLHF. The CDR3 nucleotides are TGTGCCAGCAGCCAAGAGGGGGATTCACCCCTCCACTTT.

Here the CDR3 DNA reads TGTGCCAGCAGCATAAACAGGGGAAACTACGAGCAGTACTTC. Amino acids: CASSINRGNYEQYF. The chain joins TRBV5-6 to TRBJ2-7, with 7 bases lining up with TRBD1. The trim removed 4 bases at V and 3 bases at J, leaving 7 bases unmatched. The CDR3 has 14 residues. Germline CDR1 is SGHDT and CDR2 is YYEEEE. The variable domain in full, completed from reference TRBV5-6 and TRBJ2-7, reads DAGVTQSPTHLIKTRGQQVTLRCSPKSGHDTVSWYQQALGQGPQFIFQYYEEEERQRGNFPDRFSGHQFPNYSSELNVNALLLGDSALYLCASSINRGNYEQYFGPGTRLTVT.

Comment on this clone: This sample includes further DNA sequences coding for the same CDR3. V usage is TRBV6-5 and J usage is TRBJ1-5, with 7 bases identical to TRBD1. The germline V gene has CDR1 MNHEY and CDR2 SVGAGI. The CDR3 has 15 residues. The V gene end was trimmed by 6 bases and the J gene end by 1 base; junction bases not matched to a gene: 6. CDR3 sequence: CASRRQGGSNQPQHF. CDR3 DNA sequence: TGTGCCAGCAGGAGACAGGGAGGAAGCAATCAGCCCCAGCATTTT.

The V call is TRBV4-2, the J call TRBJ1-5; D is uncertain. Germline V gene lookup returns CDR1 LGHNA and CDR2 YNFKEQ. V was shortened by 3 bases and J by 4 bases, with 16 bases between the two germline ends. CDR3 length: 16 amino acids. The CDR3 loop reads CASSQSSASSNQPQHF. CDR3 bases: TGTGCCAGCAGCCAGTCTAGTGCGAGCTCTAATCAGCCCCAGCATTTT.